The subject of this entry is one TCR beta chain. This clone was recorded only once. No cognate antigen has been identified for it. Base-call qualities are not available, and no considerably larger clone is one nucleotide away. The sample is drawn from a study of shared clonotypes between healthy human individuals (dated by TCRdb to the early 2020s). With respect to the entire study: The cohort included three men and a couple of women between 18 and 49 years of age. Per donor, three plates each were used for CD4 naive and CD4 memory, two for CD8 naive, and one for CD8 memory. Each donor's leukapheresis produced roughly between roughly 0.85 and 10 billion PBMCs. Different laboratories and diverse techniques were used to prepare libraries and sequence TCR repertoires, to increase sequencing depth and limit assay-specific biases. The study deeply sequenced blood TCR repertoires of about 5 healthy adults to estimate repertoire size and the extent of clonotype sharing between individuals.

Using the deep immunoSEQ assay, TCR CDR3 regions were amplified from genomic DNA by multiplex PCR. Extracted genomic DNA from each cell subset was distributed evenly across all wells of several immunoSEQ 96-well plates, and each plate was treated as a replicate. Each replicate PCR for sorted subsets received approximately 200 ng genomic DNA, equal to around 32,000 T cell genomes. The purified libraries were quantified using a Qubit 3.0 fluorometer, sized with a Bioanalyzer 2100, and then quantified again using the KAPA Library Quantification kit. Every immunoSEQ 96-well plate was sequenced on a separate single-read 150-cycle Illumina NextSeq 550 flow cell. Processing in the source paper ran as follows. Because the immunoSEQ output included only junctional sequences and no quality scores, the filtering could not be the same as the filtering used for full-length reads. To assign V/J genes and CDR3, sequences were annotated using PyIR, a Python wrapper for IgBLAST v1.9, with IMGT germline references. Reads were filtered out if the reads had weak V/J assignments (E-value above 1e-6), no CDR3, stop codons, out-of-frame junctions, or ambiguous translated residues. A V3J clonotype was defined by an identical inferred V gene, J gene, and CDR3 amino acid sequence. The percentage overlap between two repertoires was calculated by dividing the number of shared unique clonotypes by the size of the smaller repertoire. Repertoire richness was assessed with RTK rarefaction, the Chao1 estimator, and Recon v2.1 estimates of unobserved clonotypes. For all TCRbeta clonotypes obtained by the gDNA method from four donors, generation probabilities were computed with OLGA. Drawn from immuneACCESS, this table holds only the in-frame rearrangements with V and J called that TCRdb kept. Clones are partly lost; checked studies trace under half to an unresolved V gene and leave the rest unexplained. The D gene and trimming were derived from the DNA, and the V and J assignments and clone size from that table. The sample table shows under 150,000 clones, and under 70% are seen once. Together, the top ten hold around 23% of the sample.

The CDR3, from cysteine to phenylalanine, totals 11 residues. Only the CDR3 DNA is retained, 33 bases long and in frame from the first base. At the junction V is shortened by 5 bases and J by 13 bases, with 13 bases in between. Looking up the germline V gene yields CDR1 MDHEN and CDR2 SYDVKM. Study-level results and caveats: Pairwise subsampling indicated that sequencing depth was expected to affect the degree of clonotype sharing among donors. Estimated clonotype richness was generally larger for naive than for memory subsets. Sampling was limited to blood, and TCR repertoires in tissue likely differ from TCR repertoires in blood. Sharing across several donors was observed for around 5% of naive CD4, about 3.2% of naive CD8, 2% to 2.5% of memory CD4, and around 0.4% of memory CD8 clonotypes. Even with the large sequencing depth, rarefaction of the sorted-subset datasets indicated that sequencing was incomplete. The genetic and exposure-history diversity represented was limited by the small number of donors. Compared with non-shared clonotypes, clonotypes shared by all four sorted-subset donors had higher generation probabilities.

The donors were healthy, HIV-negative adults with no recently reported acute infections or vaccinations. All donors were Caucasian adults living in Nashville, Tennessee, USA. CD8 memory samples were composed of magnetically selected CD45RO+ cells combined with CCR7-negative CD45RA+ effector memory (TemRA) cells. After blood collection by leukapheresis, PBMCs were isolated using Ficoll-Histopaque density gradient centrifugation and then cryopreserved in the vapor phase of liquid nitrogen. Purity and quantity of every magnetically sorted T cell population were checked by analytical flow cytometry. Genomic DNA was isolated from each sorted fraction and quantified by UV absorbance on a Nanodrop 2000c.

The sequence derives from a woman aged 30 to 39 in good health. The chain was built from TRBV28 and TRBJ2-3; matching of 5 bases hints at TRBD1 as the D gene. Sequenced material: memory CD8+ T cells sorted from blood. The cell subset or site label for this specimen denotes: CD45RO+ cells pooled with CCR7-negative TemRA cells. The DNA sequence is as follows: TGTGCCAGCAGTCAACAAGGGGCGGAGTATTTT. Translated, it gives CASSQQGAEYF.